The clone carrying this T cell receptor beta chain has more than one count but fewer than ten. This specimen belongs to a study of blood T cell repertoires in COVID-19. CDR3 size: 13 residues. Germline loops: CDR1 SGDLS, CDR2 YYNGEE. V lost 3 bases, J lost 5 bases, and 11 bases lay in between. Generated by immunoSEQ multiplex PCR, the TCRdb table keeps only in-frame clones and is missing some. The profile shows 160,000 or so clones, 70% to 90% of them singletons. The chain links TRBV9 to TRBJ2-5; no reliable D call. The sample comprised peripheral blood. The receptor's source is a human donor in a cohort sampled during active COVID-19. The CDR3 region is CASSGANGETQYF. The CDR3 DNA reads TGTGCCAGCAGCGGCGCCAACGGGGAGACCCAGTACTTC.